Each of the 17 T cell receptor beta chains below was sequenced from the same sample in a study of blood T cell repertoires in COVID-19. Here immunoSEQ multiplex PCR was the method, and the copy in TCRdb shows in-frame clones only, minus some. The sample lists approximately 150,000 clones; 83% were seen once. Sequenced: peripheral blood. The source of these receptors is a woman aged 70-85 years who had recovered from COVID-19.

The chain links TRBV27 to TRBJ1-2, with D possibly TRBD1 on 6 matching bases. Germline CDR1 is MNHEY and CDR2 is SMNVEV (reference sequence). This CDR3 region has 13 residues. V was cut by 4 bases and J by 8 bases, with 14 bases left in between. CDR3 nucleotide sequence: TGTGCCAGCAGTTCGGGTGGGGGCGCCGGCTACACCTTC. It yields the protein CASSSGGGAGYTF.

The rearrangement joins TRBV20-1 to TRBJ1-1, with 9 bases identical to TRBD1. Looked up from germline, CDR1 is DFQATT and CDR2 is SNEGSKA (reference sequence). CDR3 length: 11 amino acids. In DNA form, the CDR3 reads TGCAGCGGGACAGGGCGAACTGAAGCTTTCTTT. Protein: CSGTGRTEAFF.

The chain's CDR3 is CASTQGGENTEAFF. CDR3 nucleotide sequence: TGTGCCAGCACCCAGGGAGGGGAGAACACTGAAGCTTTCTTT. The rearrangement uses TRBV6-5 and TRBJ1-1; D perhaps matches TRBD1 (5 bases). Per the germline V gene, CDR1 is MNHEY and CDR2 is SVGAGI. Deletions cut 7 bases from V and 1 base from J, with 13 bases between. CDR3 length: 14 residues.

The V call is TRBV6-6, the J call TRBJ1-2, with 9 nucleotides matching TRBD1. The J segment lost 7 bases and the V segment lost 7 bases, leaving 7 bases of the junction unmatched. The CDR3 has 13 amino acids. Germline CDR1 reads MNHNY; CDR2 reads SVGAGI (reference sequence). Here the CDR3 reads CASTWDRAGGYTF. The CDR3 DNA reads TGTGCCAGCACGTGGGACAGGGCGGGTGGCTACACCTTC.

The chain combines TRBV7-3 with TRBJ2-1; 8 positions agree with TRBD2. This CDR3 has 15 amino acids. The germline CDR1 and CDR2 sequences are SGHTA and FQGTGA. The V segment lost 5 bases and the J segment 5 bases; nucleotides outside the gene matches: 8. The CDR3 here is CASSQPGGQHNEQFF. The CDR3 nucleotides are TGTGCCAGCAGCCAACCGGGAGGGCAACACAATGAGCAGTTCTTC.

The rearrangement joins TRBV7-2 to TRBJ2-5, with 13 nucleotides matching TRBD2. Germline assignment: CDR1 SGHTA and CDR2 FQGNSA. The CDR3 is 17 amino acids. Germline trimming cut 6 bases from V and 1 base from J; bases unmatched to any gene: 8. Written as DNA, the CDR3 is TGTGCCAGCAGTTCCACGGGACTAGCGGGGATCCAAGAGACCCAGTACTTC. This codes for CASSSTGLAGIQETQYF.

This clone was seen a few times. The chain uses TRBV5-6 and TRBJ1-2; 7 nucleotides agree with TRBD1. This CDR3 has 15 amino acids. V was clipped by 1 base and J by 3 bases; unmatched bases: 6. Germline CDR1 SGHDT, CDR2 YYEEEE. The CDR3 bases are TGTGCCAGCAGCTTGCGGTCCAGGGGGGACTATGGCTACACCTTC. It is translated as CASSLRSRGDYGYTF.

The chain employs TRBV6-2 or TRBV6-3 and TRBJ2-1; 7 positions agree with TRBD2. Losses at the gene ends were 5 bases for V and 4 bases for J; bases not matched to a gene: 8. This CDR3 is 15 amino acids long. Germline CDR1 reads MNHEY; CDR2 reads SVGEGT. CDR3 region: CASSPRPSGYNEQFF. The DNA for the CDR3 is TGTGCCAGCAGTCCACGGCCTAGCGGTTACAATGAGCAGTTCTTC.

The genes are TRBV11-2 and TRBJ1-2, with D maybe TRBD1 (6 bases). Germline V gene data show CDR1 as SGHAT and CDR2 as FQNNGV. This CDR3 comprises 13 residues. The V end lost 5 bases, the J end lost 1 base, and 8 bases lay between the germline ends. The chain's CDR3 is CASSPDSNYGYTF. The CDR3 DNA follows: TGTGCCAGCAGCCCGGACAGTAACTATGGCTACACCTTC.

The gene calls are TRBV6-5 and TRBJ1-2; D remains unclear. The CDR3 contains 13 residues. The V and J ends lost 4 bases and 3 bases respectively, with 9 bases between them. Germline V gives CDR1 MNHEY, CDR2 SVGAGI. DNA for the CDR3: TGTGCCAGCAGTTCTAGGATGGACTATGGCTACACCTTC. It encodes CASSSRMDYGYTF.

Only a few counts were recorded for this clone. This chain uses TRBV4-1 with TRBJ2-7; D not certain. V was pared by 0 bases and J by 5 bases, with 14 bases between. The CDR3 totals 15 residues. The germline gives CDR1 MGHRA, CDR2 YSYEKL. CDR3 nucleotides: TGCGCCAGCAGCCAAGATTCGGCCAGTCGGGACGAGCAGTACTTC. This translates into CASSQDSASRDEQYF.

V gene TRBV15 combines with J gene TRBJ1-6, with a possible D match to TRBD1 (6 bases). This CDR3 has 19 residues. V was shortened by 3 bases and J by 0 bases, with 18 bases between the two germline ends. Germline CDR1 reads LNHNV; CDR2 reads YYDKDF (reference sequence). In DNA form, the CDR3 reads TGTGCCACCAGCAGCCTGGGGCAGGGGCGAAGCTCCTATAATTCACCCCTCCACTTT. Amino acids: CATSSLGQGRSSYNSPLHF.

This rearrangement joins TRBV5-4 to TRBJ2-4, with a weak D call TRBD2 (6 bases). Germline lookup yields CDR1 SGHNT and CDR2 YYREEE (reference sequence). Trimming cost V 0 bases and J 8 bases, with 9 bases left between them. The CDR3 has 13 amino acids. CDR3 bases: TGTGCCAGCAGCTTGGAGTCGGGGGACATTCAGTACTTC. Its protein is CASSLESGDIQYF.

In its sample, this clone was seen a few times. The J gene is TRBJ1-5, the V gene TRBV4-3; weak D call: TRBD1 (5 bases). The ends were cut back, 1 base at V and 7 bases at J, with 14 bases in the middle. The CDR3 contains 15 residues. CDR1 LGHNA and CDR2 YSLEER come from the germline V gene. The chain's CDR3 is CASSQAWGAGQPQHF. For the CDR3, the DNA is TGCGCCAGCAGCCAAGCTTGGGGCGCCGGGCAGCCCCAGCATTTT.

As for this clone: Other DNA sequences from this sample encode an identical CDR3 as well. This sequence joins TRBV5-1 and TRBJ2-5; tentatively, D is TRBD2 (6 bases). V lost 4 bases and J 5 bases, leaving 15 bases between the germline ends. Germline loops: CDR1 SGHRS, CDR2 YFSETQ. The CDR3 is 14 residues long. Here the CDR3 DNA reads TGCGCCAGCAGCCCCGGGGGACCTGGGGAGACCCAGTACTTC. Translating it yields CASSPGGPGETQYF.

CDR3 amino acids: CASSSPGMNTEAFF. CDR3 in DNA: TGTGCCAGCAGCTCGCCGGGGATGAACACTGAAGCTTTCTTT. The gene calls are TRBV28 and TRBJ1-1; D gene uncertain. CDR3 length: 14 amino acids. V was shortened by 6 bases and J by 0 bases, with 11 bases between the two germline ends. The germline V gene has CDR1 MDHEN and CDR2 SYDVKM.

The V and J genes are TRBV7-3 and TRBJ1-6, with D possibly being TRBD1 (6 bases). Germline-derived CDR1 and CDR2 are SGHTA and FQGTGA. Trimming pared 6 bases from V and 10 bases from J, leaving 19 bases between. This CDR3 region has 15 residues. Here the CDR3 reads CASSSSGGAGSPLHF. Written as DNA, the CDR3 is TGTGCCAGCAGTTCCAGTGGGGGGGCTGGGTCACCCCTCCACTTT.